The source of this T cell receptor beta chain is a study of T cells in Graves' hyperthyroidism and ophthalmopathy. The source material, RNA transcripts, was used to amplify TCR beta CDR3 regions. The TCR CDR3 first-round RT-PCR relied on the HTBI primer set. Via MiXCR, TCRdb re-called the multiplex PCR reads, giving one row per CDR3 protein. The sample carries some 490,000 distinct CDR3 sequences, roughly 22% recorded once. Worth noting for this clonotype: Antigen unknown.

Study results and limitations: Using 13 V-J features, a model discriminated ophthalmopathy from stable hyperthyroidism.

The origin of this receptor is a woman in her 70s with Graves' ophthalmopathy. Sequenced sample: blood.

The CDR3 bases are TGTGCCAGCAGGCGGAATAGAGGGGGCACAGATACGCAGTATTTT. It is translated as CASRRNRGGTDTQYF. The chain joins TRBV6-2 or TRBV6-3 to TRBJ2-3, with D perhaps TRBD1 or TRBD2 (5 bases each). CDR1 MNHEY and CDR2 SVGEGT come from the germline V gene. Trimming shortened V by 6 bases and J by 1 base, and 14 bases separated the two germline ends. The CDR3 totals 15 residues.